This is a list of T cell receptor beta chains from one sample in a study of control samples from healthy donors and cancer patients. This table comes from immunoSEQ multiplex PCR, and its TCRdb copy is limited to in-frame clones, with some not included. Among about 120,000 clones listed, less than 90% were seen once. The sample taken for sequencing was blood. All receptors derive from a young man in good health. CDR3s include the opening cysteine and the closing phenylalanine or tryptophan.

V	J	CDR3
TRBV6-5	TRBJ2-2	CASRNTNTGELFF
TRBV13	TRBJ1-3	CASSLGNTIYF
TRBV9	TRBJ2-2	CASSLGGGPDTGELFF
TRBV29-1	TRBJ2-7	CSVESPTGSSYEQYF
TRBV6-6	TRBJ1-2	CASSRFKTGYGYTF
TRBV3-1/TRBV3-2	TRBJ2-3	CASSPTVTDTQYF
TRBV27	TRBJ2-5	CASRNPGTNKETQYF
TRBV10-3	TRBJ1-1	CAISESWSEAFF
TRBV29-1	TRBJ2-5	CSVTGLETQYF
TRBV10-3	TRBJ2-7	CAIKSTSGGVTTQYF
TRBV5-1	TRBJ2-7	CASVILGDRADEQYF
TRBV10-1	TRBJ2-1	CASSISGSGNEQFF
TRBV19	TRBJ2-1	CASSLAGPRGNEQFF
TRBV3-1/TRBV3-2	TRBJ1-3	CASSQLHPGGASGNTIYF
TRBV6-4	TRBJ2-1	CASSDGGGYNEQFF
TRBV18	TRBJ2-1	CASSPGTGLEQFF